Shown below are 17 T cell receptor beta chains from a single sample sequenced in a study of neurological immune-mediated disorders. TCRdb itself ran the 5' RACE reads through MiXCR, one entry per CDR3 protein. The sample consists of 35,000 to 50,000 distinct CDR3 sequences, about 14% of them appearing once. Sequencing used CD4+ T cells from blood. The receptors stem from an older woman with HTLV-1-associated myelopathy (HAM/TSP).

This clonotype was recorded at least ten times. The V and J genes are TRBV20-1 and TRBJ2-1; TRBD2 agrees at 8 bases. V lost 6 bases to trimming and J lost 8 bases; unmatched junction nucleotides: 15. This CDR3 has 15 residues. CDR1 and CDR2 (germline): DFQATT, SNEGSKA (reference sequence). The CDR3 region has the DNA TGCAGTGCCCGGGACGGGACTAGATACCTGCATGAGCAGTTCTTC. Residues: CSARDGTRYLHEQFF.

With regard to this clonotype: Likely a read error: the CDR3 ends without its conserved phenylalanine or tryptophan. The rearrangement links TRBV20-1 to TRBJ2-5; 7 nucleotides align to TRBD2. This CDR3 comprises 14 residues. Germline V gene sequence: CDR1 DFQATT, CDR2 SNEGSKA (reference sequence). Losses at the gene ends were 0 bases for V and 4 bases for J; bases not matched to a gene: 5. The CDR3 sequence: CSARDSGGVETQYL. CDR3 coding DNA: TGCAGTGCTAGAGATAGTGGGGGGGTAGAGACCCAGTACTTA.

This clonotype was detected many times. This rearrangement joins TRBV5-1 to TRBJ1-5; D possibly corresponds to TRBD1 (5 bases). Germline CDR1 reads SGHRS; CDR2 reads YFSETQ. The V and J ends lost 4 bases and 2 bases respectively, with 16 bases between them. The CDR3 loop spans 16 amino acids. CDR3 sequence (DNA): TGCGCCAGCAGCCTGGGGCCCAATCGGGGCAATCAGCCCCAGCATTTT. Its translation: CASSLGPNRGNQPQHF.

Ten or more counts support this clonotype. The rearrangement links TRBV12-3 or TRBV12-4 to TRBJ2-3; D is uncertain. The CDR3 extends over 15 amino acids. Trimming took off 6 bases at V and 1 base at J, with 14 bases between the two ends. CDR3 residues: CASSRGLAGTDTQYF. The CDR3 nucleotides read TGTGCCAGCAGCCGCGGTCTGGCAGGCACAGATACGCAGTATTTT.

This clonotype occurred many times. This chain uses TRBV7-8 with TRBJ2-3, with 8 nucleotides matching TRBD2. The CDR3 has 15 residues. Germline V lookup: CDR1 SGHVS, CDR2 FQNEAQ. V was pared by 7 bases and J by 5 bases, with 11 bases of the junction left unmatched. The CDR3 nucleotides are TGTGCCAGCAAGAAAAGAGGAACTAGCGGAGATACGCAGTATTTT. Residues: CASKKRGTSGDTQYF.

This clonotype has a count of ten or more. The CDR3 reads CASSLSFERGQGVYGYTF. The CDR3 coding sequence is TGTGCCAGCAGCTTATCTTTTGAACGGGGACAGGGGGTCTATGGCTACACCTTC. J is TRBJ1-2 and V is TRBV7-6; 11 bases map to TRBD1. V lost 2 bases to trimming and J lost 4 bases; unmatched junction nucleotides: 12. The germline V gene has CDR1 SGHVS and CDR2 FNYEAQ. This CDR3 is built from 18 residues. The entire variable domain, with the rest obtained from reference TRBV7-6 and TRBJ1-2, is as follows: GAGVSQSPRYKVTKRGQDVALRCDPISGHVSLYWYRQALGQGPEFLTYFNYEAQQDKSGLPNDRFSAERPEGSISTLTIQRTEQRDSAMYRCASSLSFERGQGVYGYTFGSGTRLTVV.

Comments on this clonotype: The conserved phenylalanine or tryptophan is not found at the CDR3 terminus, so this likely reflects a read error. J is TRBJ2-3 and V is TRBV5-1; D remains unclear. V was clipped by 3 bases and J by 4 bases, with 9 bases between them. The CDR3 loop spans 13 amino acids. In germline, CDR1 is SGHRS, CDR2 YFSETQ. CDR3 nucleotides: TGCGCCAGCAGCTACCGTGGGGCAGATACGCAGTATGTT. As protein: CASSYRGADTQYV.

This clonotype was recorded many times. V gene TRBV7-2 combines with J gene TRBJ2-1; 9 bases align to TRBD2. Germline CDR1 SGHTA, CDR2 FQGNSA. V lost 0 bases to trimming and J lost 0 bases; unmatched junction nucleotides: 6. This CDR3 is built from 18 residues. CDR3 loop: CASSLAVRGGGSYNEQFF. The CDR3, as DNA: TGTGCCAGCAGCTTAGCAGTGCGGGGGGGAGGCTCCTACAATGAGCAGTTCTTC.

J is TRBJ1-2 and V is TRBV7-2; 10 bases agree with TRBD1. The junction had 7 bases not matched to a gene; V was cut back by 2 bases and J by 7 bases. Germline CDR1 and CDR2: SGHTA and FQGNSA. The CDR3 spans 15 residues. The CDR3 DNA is TGTGCCAGCAGCTTACTGGCGGGACAGGGGCCTGGCTACACCTTC. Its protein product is CASSLLAGQGPGYTF. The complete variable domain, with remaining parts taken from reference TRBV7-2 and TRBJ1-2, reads GAGVSQSPSNKVTEKGKDVELRCDPISGHTALYWYRQSLGQGLEFLIYFQGNSAPDKSGLPSDRFSAERTGGSVSTLTIQRTQQEDSAVYLCASSLLAGQGPGYTFGSGTRLTVV.

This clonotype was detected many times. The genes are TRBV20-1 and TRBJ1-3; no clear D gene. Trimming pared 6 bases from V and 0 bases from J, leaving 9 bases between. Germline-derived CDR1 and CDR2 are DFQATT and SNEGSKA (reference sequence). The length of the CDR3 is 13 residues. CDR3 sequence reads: CSATRISGNTIYF. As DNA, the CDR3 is TGCAGTGCGACCAGAATCTCTGGAAACACCATATATTTT.

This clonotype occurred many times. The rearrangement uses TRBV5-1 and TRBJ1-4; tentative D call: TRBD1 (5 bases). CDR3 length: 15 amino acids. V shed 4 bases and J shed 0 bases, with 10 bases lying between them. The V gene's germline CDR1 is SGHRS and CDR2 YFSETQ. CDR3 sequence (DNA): TGCGCCAGCAGCCTGGGGGGTTCAACTAATGAAAAACTGTTTTTT. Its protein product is CASSLGGSTNEKLFF.

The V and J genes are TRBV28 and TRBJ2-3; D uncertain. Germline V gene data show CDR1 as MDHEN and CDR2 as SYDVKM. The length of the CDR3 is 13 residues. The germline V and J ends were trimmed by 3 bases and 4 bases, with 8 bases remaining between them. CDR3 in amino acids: CASSFTMADTQYF. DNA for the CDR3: TGTGCCAGCAGTTTTACTATGGCAGATACGCAGTATTTT.

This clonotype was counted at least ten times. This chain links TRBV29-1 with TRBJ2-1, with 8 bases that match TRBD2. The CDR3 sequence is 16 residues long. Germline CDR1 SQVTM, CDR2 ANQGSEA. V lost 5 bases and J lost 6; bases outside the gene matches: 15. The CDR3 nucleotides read TGCAGCGTTCCCAGGTCGGGGGGGCCCCACAGCAATGAGCAGTTCTTC. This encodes CSVPRSGGPHSNEQFF.

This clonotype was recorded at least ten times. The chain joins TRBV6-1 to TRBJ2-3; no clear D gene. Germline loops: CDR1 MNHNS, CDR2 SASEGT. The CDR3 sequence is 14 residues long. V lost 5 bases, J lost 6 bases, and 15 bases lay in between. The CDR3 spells CASSTGLGSDTQYF. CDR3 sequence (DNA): TGTGCCAGCAGTACTGGGTTGGGTTCGGATACGCAGTATTTT.

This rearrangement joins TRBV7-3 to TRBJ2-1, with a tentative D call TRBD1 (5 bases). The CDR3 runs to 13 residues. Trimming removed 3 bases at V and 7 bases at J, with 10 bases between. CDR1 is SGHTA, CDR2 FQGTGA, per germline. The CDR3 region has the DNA TGTGCCAGCAGCTTTACCCAGGGTAATGAGCAGTTCTTC. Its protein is CASSFTQGNEQFF.

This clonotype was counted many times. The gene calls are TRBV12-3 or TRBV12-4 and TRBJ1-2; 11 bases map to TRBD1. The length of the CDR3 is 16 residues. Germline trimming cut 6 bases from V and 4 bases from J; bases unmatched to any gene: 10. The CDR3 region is CASRFAGGTGGYGYTF. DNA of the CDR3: TGTGCCAGCAGATTCGCCGGTGGGACAGGGGGCTATGGCTACACCTTC.

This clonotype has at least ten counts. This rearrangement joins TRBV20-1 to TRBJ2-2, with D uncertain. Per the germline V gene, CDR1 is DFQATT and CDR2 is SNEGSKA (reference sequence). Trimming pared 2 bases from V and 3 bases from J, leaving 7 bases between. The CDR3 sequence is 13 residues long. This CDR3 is CSARSSDTGELFF. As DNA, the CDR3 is TGCAGTGCTAGATCCTCCGACACCGGGGAGCTGTTTTTT.